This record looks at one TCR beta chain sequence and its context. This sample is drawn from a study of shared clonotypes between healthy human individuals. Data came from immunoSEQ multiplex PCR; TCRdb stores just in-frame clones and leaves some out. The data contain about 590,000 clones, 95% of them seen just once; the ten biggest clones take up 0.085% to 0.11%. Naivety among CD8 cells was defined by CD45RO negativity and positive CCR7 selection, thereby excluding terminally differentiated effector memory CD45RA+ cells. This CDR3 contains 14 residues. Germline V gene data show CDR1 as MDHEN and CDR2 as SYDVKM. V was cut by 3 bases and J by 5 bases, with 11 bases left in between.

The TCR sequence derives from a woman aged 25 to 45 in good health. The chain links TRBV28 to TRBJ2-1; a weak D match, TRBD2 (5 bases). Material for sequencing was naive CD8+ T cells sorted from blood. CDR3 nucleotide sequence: TGTGCCAGCAGTTTTCAGGACTTGAACAATGAGCAGTTCTTC. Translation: CASSFQDLNNEQFF.